This T cell receptor (beta chain) was identified during a study of cytotoxic CD8 clonotypes in ibrutinib-treated CLL. Study in general: Responses comprised 24 partial and 2 complete; at median around 72 months, around 14 remained remitted and approximately twelve progressed. Study-level points and caveats: Elevated clonality accompanied ibrutinib response, with a return toward baseline values at progression. Clonality (at baseline) was higher than in age-matched healthy donors and tracked circulating CD8+ T-cell counts. Sustained-remission and progressing patients were not sampled at matched times.

Repertoires were generated with immunoSEQ multiplex PCR, while TCRdb's copy carries only in-frame clones and drops some. The sample includes about 300,000 clones, about 61% of them seen just once. In its sample, this clone was seen a few times. Antigen specificity is unknown. Germline CDR1 reads KGHSH; CDR2 reads LQKENI. There are 14 residues in the CDR3. V lost 0 bases and J 5 bases, leaving 11 bases between the germline ends. The V and J genes are TRBV18 and TRBJ2-7; D is perhaps TRBD2 (6 bases). This sample comprised PBMCs, obtained after 36 months of ibrutinib treatment. This TCR derives from a human donor with chronic lymphocytic leukemia. CDR3 nucleotide sequence: TGTGCCAGCTCACCACCGTGGACTACAGACGAGCAGTACTTC. Its translation is CASSPPWTTDEQYF. Looking up the rest from reference TRBV18 and TRBJ2-7 gives the full variable domain: NAGVMQNPRHLVRRRGQEARLRCSPMKGHSHVYWYRQLPEEGLKFMVYLQKENIIDESGMPKERFSAEFPKEGPSILRIQQVVRGDSAAYFCASSPPWTTDEQYFGPGTRLTVT.